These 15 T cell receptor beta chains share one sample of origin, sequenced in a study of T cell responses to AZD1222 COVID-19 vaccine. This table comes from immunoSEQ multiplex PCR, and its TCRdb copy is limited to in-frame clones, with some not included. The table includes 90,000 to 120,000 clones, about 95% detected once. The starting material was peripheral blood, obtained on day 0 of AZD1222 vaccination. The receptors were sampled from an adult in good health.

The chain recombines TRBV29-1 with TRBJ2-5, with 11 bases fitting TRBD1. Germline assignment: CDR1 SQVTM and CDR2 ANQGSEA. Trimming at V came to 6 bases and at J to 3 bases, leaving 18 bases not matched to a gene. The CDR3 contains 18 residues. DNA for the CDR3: TGCAGCGTCCACCACAGGACAGGGGGCCCGTCCGGGGAAGAGACCCAGTACTTC. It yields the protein CSVHHRTGGPSGEETQYF.

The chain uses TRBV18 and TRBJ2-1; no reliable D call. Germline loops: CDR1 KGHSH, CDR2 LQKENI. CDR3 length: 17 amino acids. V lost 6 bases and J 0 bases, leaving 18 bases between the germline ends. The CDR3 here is CASSLTLSSTSYNEQFF. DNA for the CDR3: TGTGCCAGCTCCCTAACCTTATCGAGTACCTCCTACAATGAGCAGTTCTTC.

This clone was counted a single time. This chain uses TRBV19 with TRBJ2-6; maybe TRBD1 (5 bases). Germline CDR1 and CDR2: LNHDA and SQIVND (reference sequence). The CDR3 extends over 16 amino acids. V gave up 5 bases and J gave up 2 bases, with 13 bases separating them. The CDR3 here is CASSPLQDAGANVLTF. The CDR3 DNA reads TGTGCCAGTAGTCCATTACAGGATGCTGGGGCCAACGTCCTGACTTTC.

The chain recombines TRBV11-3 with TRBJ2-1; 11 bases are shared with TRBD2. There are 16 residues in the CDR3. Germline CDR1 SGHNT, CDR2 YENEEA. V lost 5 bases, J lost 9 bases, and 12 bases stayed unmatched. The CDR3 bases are TGTGCCAGCAGCAAAAGAACTAGCGGGAGACCGGGTGAGCAGTTCTTC. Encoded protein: CASSKRTSGRPGEQFF. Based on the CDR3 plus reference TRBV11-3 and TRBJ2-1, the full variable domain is EAGVVQSPRYKIIEKKQPVAFWCNPISGHNTLYWYLQNLGQGPELLIRYENEEAVDDSQLPKDRFSAERLKGVDSTLKIQPAELGDSAVYLCASSKRTSGRPGEQFFGPGTRLTVL.

The CDR3 DNA reads as TGTGCCAGCAGCGTCGGGAATGTGGGTGAAAAACTGTTTTTT. It yields the protein CASSVGNVGEKLFF. The chain uses TRBV9 and TRBJ1-4, with D unresolved. This CDR3 is 14 amino acids long. CDR1 SGDLS and CDR2 YYNGEE come from the germline V gene. The V end lost 2 bases, the J end lost 7 bases, and 12 bases lay between the germline ends.

This CDR3 reads CASSMGGHQEAFF. The DNA for the CDR3 is TGTGCCAGTAGTATGGGAGGGCATCAGGAAGCTTTCTTT. This chain links TRBV19 with TRBJ1-1, with D uncertain. V dropped 3 bases and J dropped 8 bases, with 13 bases sitting between them. Germline CDR1 and CDR2: LNHDA and SQIVND (reference sequence). The CDR3 extends over 13 amino acids.

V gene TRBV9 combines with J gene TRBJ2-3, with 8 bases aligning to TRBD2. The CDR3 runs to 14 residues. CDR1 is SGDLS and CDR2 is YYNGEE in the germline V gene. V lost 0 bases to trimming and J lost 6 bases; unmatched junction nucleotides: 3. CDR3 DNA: TGTGCCAGCAGCGTAGGACTAGCGTCCGATACGCAGTATTTT. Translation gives CASSVGLASDTQYF.

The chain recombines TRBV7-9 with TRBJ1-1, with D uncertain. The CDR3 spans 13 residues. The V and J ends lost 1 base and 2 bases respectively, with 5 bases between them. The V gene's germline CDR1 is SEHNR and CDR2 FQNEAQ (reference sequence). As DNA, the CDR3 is TGTGCCAGCAGCTTAGACCGAAACACTGAAGCTTTCTTT. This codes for CASSLDRNTEAFF.

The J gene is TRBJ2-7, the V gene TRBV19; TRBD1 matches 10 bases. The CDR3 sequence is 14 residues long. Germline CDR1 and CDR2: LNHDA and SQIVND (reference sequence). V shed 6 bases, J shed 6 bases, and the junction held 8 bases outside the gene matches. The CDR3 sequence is CASRKDRGLSEQYF. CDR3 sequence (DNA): TGTGCCAGTAGAAAAGACAGGGGGCTATCCGAGCAGTACTTC.

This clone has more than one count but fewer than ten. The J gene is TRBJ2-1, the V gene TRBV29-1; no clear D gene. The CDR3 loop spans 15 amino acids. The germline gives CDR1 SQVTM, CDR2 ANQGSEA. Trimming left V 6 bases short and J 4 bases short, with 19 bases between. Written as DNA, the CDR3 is TGCAGCGTACCCCATCAACAGCCTAGATACAATGAGCAGTTCTTC. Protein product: CSVPHQQPRYNEQFF.

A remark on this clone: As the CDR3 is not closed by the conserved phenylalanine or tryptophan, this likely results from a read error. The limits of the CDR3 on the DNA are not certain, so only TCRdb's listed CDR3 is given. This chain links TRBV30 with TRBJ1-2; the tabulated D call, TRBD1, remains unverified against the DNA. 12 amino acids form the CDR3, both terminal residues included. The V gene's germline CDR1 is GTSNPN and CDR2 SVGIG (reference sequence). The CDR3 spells CAWSVGGGRPGS.

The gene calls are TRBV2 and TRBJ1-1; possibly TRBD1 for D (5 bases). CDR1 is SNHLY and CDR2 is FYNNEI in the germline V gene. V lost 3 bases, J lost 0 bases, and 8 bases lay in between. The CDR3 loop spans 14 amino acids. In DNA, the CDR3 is TGTGCCAGCAGTGACAGGGTGATGAACACTGAAGCTTTCTTT. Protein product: CASSDRVMNTEAFF.

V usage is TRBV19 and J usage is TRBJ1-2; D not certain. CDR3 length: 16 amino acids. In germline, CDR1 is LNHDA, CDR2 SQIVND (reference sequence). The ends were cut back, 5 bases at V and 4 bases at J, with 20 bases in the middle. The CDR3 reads CASSPRDDGYLYGYTF. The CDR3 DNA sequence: TGTGCCAGTAGTCCTCGAGACGACGGATATCTCTATGGCTACACCTTC.

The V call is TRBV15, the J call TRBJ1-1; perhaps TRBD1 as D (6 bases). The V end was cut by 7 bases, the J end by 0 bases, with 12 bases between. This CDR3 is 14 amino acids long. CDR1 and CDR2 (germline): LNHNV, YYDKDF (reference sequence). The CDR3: CATNPGGLNTEAFF. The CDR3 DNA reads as TGTGCCACCAACCCGGGGGGCCTGAACACTGAAGCTTTCTTT.

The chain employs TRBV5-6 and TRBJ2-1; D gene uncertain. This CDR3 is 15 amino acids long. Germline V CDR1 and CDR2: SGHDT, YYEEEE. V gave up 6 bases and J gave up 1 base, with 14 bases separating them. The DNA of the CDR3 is TGTGCCAGCAAAGAATCCTTTGGGTCCTACAATGAGCAGTTCTTC. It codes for CASKESFGSYNEQFF.